Listed below are T cell receptor beta chains from one sample, sequenced in a study of T cell repertoires in cytomegalovirus infection. These receptors have no known antigen. TCRdb reprocessed the reads with MiXCR, giving one entry per CDR3 protein. The sample carries 700,000 to 900,000 distinct CDR3 sequences, approximately 32% recorded once. This specimen was cultured CD8+ T cells from PBMCs, taken from culture after CMV antigen stimulation. These receptors were obtained from a human donor in good health (CMV status not recorded). Some clones in this sample may be carry-over from other donors' samples. Both conserved end residues are part of each CDR3. Fields, in order: J gene, clone size, V gene, CDR3 protein. Where a row states a size, it is once, few, many or the class of an expanded clone; other rows omit it.

TRBJ2-1	few	TRBV7-6	CASSFPPDSEQFF
TRBJ1-5	-	TRBV19	CASSIDHGTGNQPQHF
TRBJ1-5	few	TRBV2	CASRPNRDPQHF
TRBJ1-5	few	TRBV19	CASSIAPEQPRPQHF
TRBJ2-1	few	TRBV5-5	CASSFLSEEQFF
TRBJ1-2	-	TRBV9	CASSGTGTWDPSSYGYTF
TRBJ2-3	few	TRBV20-1	CSARDEDGGFADTQYF
TRBJ1-2	-	TRBV19	CASSIKGQPDYYGYTF
TRBJ2-6	few	TRBV6-1	CASSPRGVSGANVLTF
TRBJ2-5	-	TRBV5-1	CASSGRGGDQETQYF
TRBJ1-3	-	TRBV12-3/TRBV12-4	CASSVVGNTIYF
TRBJ2-1	once	TRBV4-3	CASSPFSGLGIGEQFF
TRBJ1-2	few	TRBV7-6	CASSPIATGRNYGYTF
TRBJ1-2	once	TRBV29-1	CSVEDLDSFEDGYTF
TRBJ1-6	few	TRBV20-1	CSARFFTGSYNSPLHF
TRBJ2-1	-	TRBV19	CASSIVPSSYNEQFF
TRBJ1-1	-	TRBV7-9	CASSVYIGDEGTEAFF
TRBJ2-5	many	TRBV12-3/TRBV12-4	CASSFRTGAHQETQYF
TRBJ2-4	few	TRBV12-3/TRBV12-4	CASSPGPTANIQYF
TRBJ2-3	many	TRBV7-6	CASSRGGQDTQYF
TRBJ1-2	-	TRBV7-9	CASSLEGGPYGYTF
TRBJ2-1	-	TRBV29-1	CSVGLSHEQFF